The rows below give T cell receptor beta chains drawn from one sample of a study of T cells in Graves' hyperthyroidism and ophthalmopathy. TCRdb re-called the multiplex PCR reads through MiXCR, storing one row per CDR3 protein. The sample includes approximately 530,000 distinct CDR3 sequences, less than 20% of them seen just once. The sample was blood. The source of these receptors is a man aged 35-49 years with Graves' ophthalmopathy. Each CDR3 is given with its conserved first and last residue. Each record gives: V gene, CDR3 protein.

TRBV20-1 | CSAPKPGLYEQYF
TRBV6-1 | CADLTRGGAYTGELFF
TRBV7-9 | CASSLGPSGRPHEQYF
TRBV27 | CASSKPTGSSSYEQYF
TRBV12-3/TRBV12-4 | CASSLRQVNSPLHF
TRBV12-5 | CASGLEGVRNTEAFF
TRBV30 | CAWSVQVNTEAFF
TRBV6-1 | CASSPNRANNSPLHF
TRBV2 | CASRGGQRMNTEAFF
TRBV6-1 | CASSADFTVYNSPLHF
TRBV10-2 | CASSEAAGNTEAFF
TRBV5-1 | CASTTGGPLDTQYF
TRBV20-1 | CSAPGQGLDGYTF
TRBV28 | CASRGTLTVNTEAFF
TRBV6-2/TRBV6-3 | CASSPRGLKGAFF
TRBV25-1 | CASSDPGQVQETQYF
TRBV5-1 | CASSLGQGYEKLFF
TRBV29-1 | CSVAWLAGVNIQYF
TRBV6-2/TRBV6-3 | CASSSPGLPDSYEQYF
TRBV6-1 | CASKRTDGNTIYF
TRBV3-1 | CASSQDPSYEQYF
TRBV30 | CACELAGPGSDTQYF
TRBV2 | CASRGLAYTDTQYF
TRBV19 | CASSIGPEGSTEAFF
TRBV3-1 | CASSQRDRGRWQFF
TRBV7-9 | CASSGQGMSTDTQYF
TRBV14 | CASSVRRARDNQETQYF
TRBV5-1 | CASKLEAVYNEQFF
TRBV20-1 | CSARDTPAGEKLFF
TRBV27 | CASSIPGQGLHIQYF
TRBV30 | CAWSVCRRETQYF
TRBV18 | CASSPPATVVGEQYF
TRBV2 | CASSESPLGELFF
TRBV5-6 | CASSLYRVGPEQYF
TRBV6-1 | CASRRQGWYTEAFF
TRBV7-9 | CASSSVGYGGFYNEQFF
TRBV28 | CASSSPGPNEKLFF
TRBV12-3/TRBV12-4 | CASSLGQLSEAFF
TRBV3-1 | CASSQVAGGLVTQFF
TRBV4-2 | CASSQDGAGGGGETQYF
TRBV30 | CAWRRDVPNEQFF
TRBV30 | CAWSGAGDIQYF
TRBV7-9 | CASGWLETQYF
TRBV6-1 | CASSTIFNEQFF
TRBV15 | CATSRGGAGTEAFF
TRBV25-1 | CASSERATAQYF